This paragraph reports one T cell receptor (beta chain). Mismatch with germline at one junction end may stem from a read error. A second PCR of about 6 to 11 cycles used a sample-barcoded 5' primer and a J-beta primer mix. TCRdb reprocessed the 5' RACE reads via MiXCR and lists one record per CDR3 protein. The sample has about 780,000 distinct CDR3 sequences, 55% to 65% seen once; the top ten hold 25% to 30%. This sample stems from a study of blood T cells in healthy people across ages. Aged roughly 6 to 100, donors were systemically healthy Caucasians from Russia. Each sample had at least 6.5 million PBMCs isolated. Germline V gene lookup returns CDR1 MGHDK and CDR2 SYGVNS. The CDR3 spans 13 residues.

This clonotype was obtained from a man aged 25-45 years in good health. The rearrangement links TRBV25-1 to TRBJ1-6, with unresolved D. Sequencing used blood. The CDR3 protein is CASTPGGYSPLHF. CDR3 nucleotide sequence: TGTGCCAGCACCCCCGGCGGGTATTCTCCCCTCCACTTT.